This T cell receptor (beta chain) was identified during a study of vaccination and CD4 T cells after COVID-19 (dated by TCRdb to between 2021 and 2024). Notes on the research overall: SARS-CoV-2 positivity had been established in the convalescent patients by nasal swab PCR, and mild disease was recorded in roughly 9 of these patients and severe disease in one. Post-vaccine blood samples were collected a median of around 10 weeks after the second vaccine dose, ranging from roughly 14 to 241 days. Overlapping spike peptide pools from SARS-CoV-2 and from the common cold coronaviruses HCoV-NL63, HCoV-OC43 and HCoV-229E were used as culture stimuli. Participants got two doses of the Pfizer-BioNTech BNT162b2 vaccine (n=8) or two doses of the Moderna mRNA-1273 vaccine (n=2). In the convalescent cohort there were six males and four females, among whom were two Hispanic individuals, seven Caucasians, two Asians and one multiracial person. In under 13 COVID-19 convalescent patients and a few infection-naive healthy vaccine recipients, researchers compared the spike-specific CD4+ TCR repertoire from before mRNA vaccination with the repertoire from after. Control cultures received a CEFX viral epitope pool as the positive control, an HIV-1 Nef peptide pool as the negative control, or no peptide. Post-COVID blood samples were collected from convalescent patients a median of around 100 days after diagnosis, with a range of about 30 to 161 days.

According to the germline V gene (reference sequence), CDR1 reads DFQATT and CDR2 reads SNEGSKA. From the cysteine up to the phenylalanine, the CDR3 has a length of 15 residues. Only CDR3 DNA remains: 45 bases, in frame from the first base. V loses 3 bases, J loses 3 bases, and the germline ends lie 18 bases apart. To note about this clonotype: The antigen it binds to is not known. No much larger clone is present one base from it, and per-base qualities are unavailable.

What the research found in general, with its limitations: Relatively few convalescent patients were included in the study, and early timepoints after natural infection were not analyzed. An increase in the median number of SARS-CoV-2-reactive clonotypes from approximately 20 after infection to a few dozen after vaccination was observed, but the change was not found to be significant. Among the post-vaccine SARS-CoV-2-reactive clones in convalescent patients, a median approximately 86% showed up only after vaccination, which suggests vaccine-specific priming. In convalescent patients, nearly all vaccine-specific clones (304 of 307) were found to be mono-reactive for SARS-CoV-2 spike rather than cross-reactive with common cold coronaviruses.

The treatment or condition label, as the study defines it: roughly nine-day PBMC culture with coronavirus spike peptide pools or control peptides (ViraFEST assay). To expand antigen-specific T cells with peptide pools and then pick out the expanded clonotypes through TCR sequencing, the study relied on the ViraFEST assay. Positive SARS-CoV-2 PCR tests in the convalescent patients dated from March to December 2020, before Alpha, Beta and Delta variants emerged in the United States. PBMCs were cultured at around 2 million per well in IMDM supplemented with approximately 4.7% human AB serum and about 10 IU/ml IL-2, with roughly 10 ug/ml peptide pools added. Half of the culture medium was replaced with fresh IL-2-containing medium on days 3 and 7. After roughly 9 days of culture, CD4+ T cells were isolated by negative selection with the EasySep CD4+ T cell isolation kit. PBMCs were separated from whole blood using Ficoll-Paque Plus gradient centrifugation and then either used fresh or cryopreserved at -140C. In general, triplicate wells were set up for every culture condition.

The library was generated by PCR. DNA from cultured CD4+ T cells was subjected to TCR sequencing with the Oncomine TCR Beta short-read assay at the Johns Hopkins FTIC core. The QIAamp micro DNA kit was used to extract genomic DNA from the cultured CD4+ T cells. Oncomine TCR Beta libraries from cultured CD4+ T cells were pooled using unique dual indexes and sequenced on an Illumina iSeq 100. Per the authors' processing: Non-productive sequences were removed, and CDR3s not starting with C, not ending with F or W, or shorter than 7 amino acids were discarded. Antigen-specific clonotypes were identified using the MANAFEST web application through comparison of peptide-stimulated wells with reference and other culture wells. For a clone to be called positive, the clone needed an FDR below 0.05, an odds ratio above 5, and a productive frequency above 0.1% in at least two of three replicate wells. Clonotypes that were significantly expanded in both SARS-CoV-2 spike wells and at least one common cold coronavirus spike condition were defined as cross-reactive. CDR3 homology was assessed with Levenshtein distances (stringdist) and unrooted phylogenetic trees (ape) in R version 3.6.1. TCRdb applied fastp at Q25 and MiXCR to the public reads, then kept only in-frame beta chains. Each entry is one CDR3 protein sequence, shown with its most common DNA and genes. The V and J calls and clone size are TCRdb's, not the authors'. For this sample the table gives around 26,000 distinct CDR3 sequences, of which about 64% were detected only once. Roughly 5% of the sample goes to the ten largest clones.

The chain is assembled from TRBV20-1 and TRBJ2-7; TRBD2 is possibly the D segment (5 matching bases). The TCR comes from a human donor who had recovered from COVID-19. Sequencing was performed on CD4+ T cells from blood, cultured in vitro. CDR3 sequence: CSASRNRGRYYEQYF. The DNA sequence reads TGCAGTGCTAGTCGGAATCGGGGTCGATACTACGAGCAGTACTTC.